These T cell receptor beta chains were read from a single sample in a study of OX40 agonist ivuxolimab in advanced cancers. Data came from immunoSEQ multiplex PCR; TCRdb stores just in-frame clones and leaves some out. Here the sample spans roughly 76,000 clones, 85% being singletons. Sample: CD4+ or CD8+ T cells sorted from blood, taken in a trial of the OX40 agonist ivuxolimab. The receptors stem from an adult with an advanced solid tumor such as melanoma, head and neck, liver or kidney cancer. The CDR3 runs from the conserved cysteine through the conserved F or W. A D gene is named only where the DNA matches it firmly. Size tells how often a clone was seen (once, few, many) or the class of an expanded clone, and some rows leave it out.

J gene: TRBJ2-3
clone size: NA
V gene: TRBV10-3
D gene: NA
CDR3 protein: CAISETYTDTQYF
CDR3 DNA: TGTGCCATCAGTGAGACCTACACAGATACGCAGTATTTT

J gene: TRBJ2-3
clone size: NA
V gene: TRBV5-1
D gene: TRBD2
CDR3 protein: CASSWGLATGSTDTQYF
CDR3 DNA: TGCGCCAGCAGCTGGGGACTAGCGACGGGTAGCACAGATACGCAGTATTTT

J gene: TRBJ1-1
clone size: NA
V gene: TRBV7-2
D gene: NA
CDR3 protein: CASSLNRLTVNTEAFF
CDR3 DNA: TGTGCCAGCAGCTTAAATCGTTTGACGGTGAACACTGAAGCTTTCTTT

J gene: TRBJ2-7
clone size: NA
V gene: TRBV25-1
D gene: NA
CDR3 protein: CASSEFGGLGSEQYF
CDR3 DNA: TGTGCCAGCAGTGAATTCGGGGGACTGGGGAGCGAGCAGTACTTC

J gene: TRBJ2-1
clone size: NA
V gene: TRBV4-2
D gene: NA
CDR3 protein: CASSQDPGRRARAGHEQFF
CDR3 DNA: TGTGCCAGCAGCCAAGATCCAGGTCGACGGGCCAGGGCCGGTCATGAGCAGTTCTTC

J gene: TRBJ1-2
clone size: NA
V gene: TRBV6-1
D gene: NA
CDR3 protein: CASSSDLSRGYTF
CDR3 DNA: TGTGCCAGCAGTTCGGACCTGTCGAGGGGCTACACCTTC

J gene: TRBJ2-2
clone size: NA
V gene: TRBV4-3
D gene: NA
CDR3 protein: CASSRKRVGELFF
CDR3 DNA: TGCGCCAGCAGCCGCAAGAGGGTCGGGGAGCTGTTTTTT

J gene: TRBJ1-1
clone size: NA
V gene: TRBV7-1
D gene: NA
CDR3 protein: CASSLHTEAFF
CDR3 DNA: TGTGCCAGCAGCTTGCACACTGAAGCTTTCTTT

J gene: TRBJ1-2
clone size: NA
V gene: TRBV7-9
D gene: NA
CDR3 protein: CAGTTTKRGANYGHTF
CDR3 DNA: TGTGCCGGGACCACGACTAAACGGGGGGCTAACTATGGCCACACCTTC

J gene: TRBJ2-7
clone size: NA
V gene: TRBV6-5
D gene: NA
CDR3 protein: CASRTTGGLKREQYF
CDR3 DNA: TGTGCCAGCAGAACAACGGGGGGCCTTAAGAGGGAGCAGTACTTC

J gene: TRBJ1-2
clone size: NA
V gene: TRBV29-1
D gene: NA
CDR3 protein: CSVRTGSNYGYTF
CDR3 DNA: TGCAGCGTGCGGACGGGTTCCAACTATGGCTACACCTTC

J gene: TRBJ2-7
clone size: once
V gene: TRBV6-1
D gene: NA
CDR3 protein: CASSEASVYEQYF
CDR3 DNA: TGTGCCAGCAGTGAAGCGTCTGTCTACGAGCAGTACTTC

J gene: TRBJ2-5
clone size: NA
V gene: TRBV7-2
D gene: NA
CDR3 protein: CASSPSWGGSETQYF
CDR3 DNA: TGTGCCAGCAGCCCCTCCTGGGGGGGCTCGGAGACCCAGTACTTC

J gene: TRBJ2-2
clone size: NA
V gene: TRBV7-2
D gene: NA
CDR3 protein: CASSLGAELTGELFF
CDR3 DNA: TGTGCCAGCAGCTTAGGGGCAGAACTTACCGGGGAGCTGTTTTTT

J gene: TRBJ2-1
clone size: NA
V gene: TRBV4-3
D gene: NA
CDR3 protein: CASSPANRANEQFF
CDR3 DNA: TGCGCCAGCAGCCCAGCTAACAGGGCTAATGAGCAGTTCTTC

J gene: TRBJ2-3
clone size: NA
V gene: TRBV6-1
D gene: NA
CDR3 protein: CASSEFGLSTDTRYF
CDR3 DNA: TGTGCCAGCAGTGAATTTGGGTTGAGCACAGATACGCGGTATTTT

J gene: TRBJ2-3
clone size: NA
V gene: TRBV4-2
D gene: TRBD2
CDR3 protein: CASSQGGGGADTQYF
CDR3 DNA: TGTGCCAGCAGCCAAGGAGGCGGGGGTGCGGATACGCAGTATTTT

J gene: TRBJ2-1
clone size: NA
V gene: TRBV20-1
D gene: NA
CDR3 protein: CSARRDEQFF
CDR3 DNA: TGCAGTGCCCGGCGGGATGAGCAGTTCTTC

J gene: TRBJ1-4
clone size: NA
V gene: TRBV6-5
D gene: NA
CDR3 protein: CASSLSLEEKLFF
CDR3 DNA: TGTGCCAGCAGTCTCTCACTTGAAGAAAAACTGTTTTTT

J gene: TRBJ2-3
clone size: NA
V gene: TRBV11-3
D gene: TRBD2
CDR3 protein: CASSFGLAGSTDTQYF
CDR3 DNA: TGTGCCAGCAGCTTTGGACTAGCGGGGTCCACAGATACGCAGTATTTT

J gene: TRBJ1-2
clone size: NA
V gene: TRBV7-3
D gene: NA
CDR3 protein: CASSPPRTSSRGYTF
CDR3 DNA: TGTGCCAGCAGCCCGCCTAGAACGAGCTCGCGGGGCTACACCTTC

J gene: TRBJ1-1
clone size: NA
V gene: TRBV5-5
D gene: NA
CDR3 protein: CASRGVQGITEAFF
CDR3 DNA: TGTGCCAGCAGGGGGGTACAGGGTATCACTGAAGCTTTCTTT

J gene: TRBJ1-2
clone size: NA
V gene: TRBV5-1
D gene: NA
CDR3 protein: CASSSDRANYGYTF
CDR3 DNA: TGCGCCAGCAGCTCGGACAGAGCTAACTATGGCTACACCTTC

J gene: TRBJ2-2
clone size: NA
V gene: TRBV27
D gene: NA
CDR3 protein: CASTLDGNTGELFF
CDR3 DNA: TGTGCCAGCACACTCGACGGGAACACCGGGGAGCTGTTTTTT

J gene: TRBJ2-7
clone size: NA
V gene: TRBV5-5
D gene: NA
CDR3 protein: CASSIGAYEQYF
CDR3 DNA: TGTGCCAGCAGCATAGGGGCCTACGAGCAGTACTTC

J gene: TRBJ1-1
clone size: NA
V gene: TRBV7-2
D gene: TRBD1
CDR3 protein: CASSLDSLDRGRAFF
CDR3 DNA: TGTGCCAGCAGCTTGGATTCCTTGGACAGGGGGAGAGCTTTCTTT

J gene: TRBJ2-1
clone size: NA
V gene: TRBV7-3
D gene: NA
CDR3 protein: CASSANGQANNEQFF
CDR3 DNA: TGTGCCAGCAGCGCCAATGGCCAGGCCAACAATGAGCAGTTCTTC

J gene: TRBJ1-2
clone size: NA
V gene: TRBV10-3
D gene: TRBD1
CDR3 protein: CAISESGQGGTTYGYTF
CDR3 DNA: TGTGCCATCAGTGAGTCCGGACAGGGAGGAACGACCTATGGCTACACCTTC

J gene: TRBJ1-4
clone size: NA
V gene: TRBV9
D gene: TRBD1
CDR3 protein: CASSLDRGTTNEKLFF
CDR3 DNA: TGTGCCAGCAGCTTGGACAGGGGGACAACTAATGAAAAACTGTTTTTT